This record looks at one T cell receptor beta chain sequence and its context. Its antigen is unknown. V was trimmed by 3 bases and J by 8 bases, leaving 14 bases between them. The CDR3 loop spans 14 amino acids. Germline values: CDR1 LGHDT, CDR2 YNNKEL (reference sequence). The source of the sample is a study of T-cell reconstitution after alpha-beta-depleted transplantation in children. Points from the study as a whole: Elevated TCRbeta diversity at day 60 was traced, in some patients, to surviving recipient T cells and thymic progenitors. The main origin of T-cell counts and diversity one year after transplant was newly produced T cells. About two months after transplant, alpha-beta T cells reportedly came from several hundred expanded graft clones.

Library preparation (for TCRbeta) was performed with unique molecular identifiers. TCRdb used MiXCR to reprocess the PCR reads, holding one entry per CDR3 protein. The profile shows 700,000 to 950,000 distinct CDR3 sequences, 16% of them singletons. Sequencing used PBMCs, mostly from graft donor cells, obtained 360 days after TCRalphabeta/CD19-depleted stem cell transplant. The rearrangement uses TRBV3-1 and TRBJ2-1, with D perhaps TRBD2 (6 bases). This clonotype originated in a male patient younger than 18 who had a stem cell transplant for acute lymphoblastic leukemia, so the T cells may come from the graft donor. The CDR3 DNA sequence: TGTGCCAGCAGCCAGGTCGGGCGGGGCGATGAGCAGTTCTTC. Translating it yields CASSQVGRGDEQFF.